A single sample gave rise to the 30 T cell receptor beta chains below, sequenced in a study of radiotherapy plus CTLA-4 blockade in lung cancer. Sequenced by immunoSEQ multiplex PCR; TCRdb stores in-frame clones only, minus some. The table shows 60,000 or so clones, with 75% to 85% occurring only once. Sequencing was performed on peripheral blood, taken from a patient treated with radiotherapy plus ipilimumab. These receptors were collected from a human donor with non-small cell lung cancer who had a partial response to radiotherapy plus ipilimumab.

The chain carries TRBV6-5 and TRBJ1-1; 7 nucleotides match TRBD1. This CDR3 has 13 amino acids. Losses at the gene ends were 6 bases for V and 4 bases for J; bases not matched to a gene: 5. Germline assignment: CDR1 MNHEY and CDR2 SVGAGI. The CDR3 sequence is CASSPPGGTEAFF. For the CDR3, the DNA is TGTGCCAGCAGCCCTCCAGGGGGCACTGAAGCTTTCTTT.

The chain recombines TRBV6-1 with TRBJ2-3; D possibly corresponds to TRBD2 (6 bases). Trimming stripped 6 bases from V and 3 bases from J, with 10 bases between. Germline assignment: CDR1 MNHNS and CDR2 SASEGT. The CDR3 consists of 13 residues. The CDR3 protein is CASRAGRTDTQYF. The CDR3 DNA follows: TGTGCCAGCAGGGCAGGGAGGACAGATACGCAGTATTTT.

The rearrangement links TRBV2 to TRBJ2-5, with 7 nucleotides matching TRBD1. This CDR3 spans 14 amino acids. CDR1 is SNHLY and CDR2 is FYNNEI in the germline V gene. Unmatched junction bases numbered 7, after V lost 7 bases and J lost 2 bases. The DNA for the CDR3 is TGTGCCAGCAACCCGGGACAGAGACAAGAGACCCAGTACTTC. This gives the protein CASNPGQRQETQYF.

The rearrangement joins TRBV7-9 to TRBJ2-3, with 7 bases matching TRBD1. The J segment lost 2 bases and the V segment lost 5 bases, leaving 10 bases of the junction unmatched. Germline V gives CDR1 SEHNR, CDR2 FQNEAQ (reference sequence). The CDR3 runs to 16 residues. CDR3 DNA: TGTGCCAGCAGCCCCGGACAGGATCCCCTCACAGATACGCAGTATTTT. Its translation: CASSPGQDPLTDTQYF.

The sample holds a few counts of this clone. The CDR3 DNA follows: TGTGCCAGCAGCTCGCATACCGGGACAGATAGCAATCAGCCCCAGCATTTT. It codes for CASSSHTGTDSNQPQHF. The chain joins TRBV7-3 to TRBJ1-5, with 7 bases identical to TRBD1. The CDR3 contains 17 residues. The junction had 9 bases not matched to a gene; V was cut back by 4 bases and J by 0 bases. CDR1 is SGHTA and CDR2 is FQGTGA in the germline V gene.

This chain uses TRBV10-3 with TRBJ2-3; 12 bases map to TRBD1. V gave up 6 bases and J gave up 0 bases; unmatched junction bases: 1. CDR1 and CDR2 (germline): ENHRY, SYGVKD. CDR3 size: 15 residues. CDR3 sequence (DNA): TGTGCCATCAGGGGGACAGGGGGCAGCACAGATACGCAGTATTTT. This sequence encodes CAIRGTGGSTDTQYF.

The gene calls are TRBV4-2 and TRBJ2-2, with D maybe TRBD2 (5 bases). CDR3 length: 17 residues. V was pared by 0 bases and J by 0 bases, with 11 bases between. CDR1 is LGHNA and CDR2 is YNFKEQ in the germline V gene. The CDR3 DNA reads TGTGCCAGCAGCCAAGATAAGGGAGAAACGAACACCGGGGAGCTGTTTTTT. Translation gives CASSQDKGETNTGELFF.

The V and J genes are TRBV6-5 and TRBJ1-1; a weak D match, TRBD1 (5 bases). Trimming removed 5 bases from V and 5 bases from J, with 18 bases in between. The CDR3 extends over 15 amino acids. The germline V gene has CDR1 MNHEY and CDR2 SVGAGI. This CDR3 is CASSPEDNWGTEAFF. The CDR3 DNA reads TGTGCCAGCAGTCCAGAGGACAATTGGGGAACTGAAGCTTTCTTT.

CDR3 nucleotides: TGTGCCAGCAGTTTATTGGCAGGGGGCAACATTCAGTACTTC. Translated: CASSLLAGGNIQYF. V usage is TRBV28 and J usage is TRBJ2-4, with TRBD1 identical over 8 bases. V was pared by 1 base and J by 7 bases, with 3 bases of the junction left unmatched. This CDR3 is 14 amino acids long. CDR1 is MDHEN and CDR2 is SYDVKM in the germline V gene.

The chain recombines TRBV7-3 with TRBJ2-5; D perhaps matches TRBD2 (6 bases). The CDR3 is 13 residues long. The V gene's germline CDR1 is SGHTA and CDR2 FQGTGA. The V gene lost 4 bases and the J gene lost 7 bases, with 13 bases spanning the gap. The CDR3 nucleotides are TGTGCCAGCAGCTACGACGGGAGAGGGACCCAGTACTTC. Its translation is CASSYDGRGTQYF.

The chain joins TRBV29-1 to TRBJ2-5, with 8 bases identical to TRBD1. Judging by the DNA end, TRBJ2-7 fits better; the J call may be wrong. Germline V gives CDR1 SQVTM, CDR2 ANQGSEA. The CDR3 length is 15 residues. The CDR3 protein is CSVEDTTGGIGEQYF. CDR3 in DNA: TGCAGCGTTGAAGATACAACAGGGGGGATTGGCGAGCAGTACTTC.

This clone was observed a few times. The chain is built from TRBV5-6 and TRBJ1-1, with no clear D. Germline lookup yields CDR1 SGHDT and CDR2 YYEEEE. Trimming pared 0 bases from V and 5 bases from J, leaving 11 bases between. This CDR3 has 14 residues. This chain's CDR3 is CASSLEGPGTEAFF. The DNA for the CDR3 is TGTGCCAGCAGCTTGGAAGGACCGGGGACTGAAGCTTTCTTT.

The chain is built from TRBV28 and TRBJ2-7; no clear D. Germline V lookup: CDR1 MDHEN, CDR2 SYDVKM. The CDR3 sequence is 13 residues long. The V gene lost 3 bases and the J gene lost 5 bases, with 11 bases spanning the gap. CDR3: CASSFRVPNEQYF. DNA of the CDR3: TGTGCCAGCAGTTTTCGAGTCCCGAACGAGCAGTACTTC.

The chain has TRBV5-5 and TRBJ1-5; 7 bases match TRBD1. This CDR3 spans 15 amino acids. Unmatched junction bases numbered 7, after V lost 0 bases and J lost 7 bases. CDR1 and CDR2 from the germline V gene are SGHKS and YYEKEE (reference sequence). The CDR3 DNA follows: TGTGCCAGCAGCTTGGCCGACAGGGTAGGGCAGCCCCAGCATTTT. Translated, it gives CASSLADRVGQPQHF.

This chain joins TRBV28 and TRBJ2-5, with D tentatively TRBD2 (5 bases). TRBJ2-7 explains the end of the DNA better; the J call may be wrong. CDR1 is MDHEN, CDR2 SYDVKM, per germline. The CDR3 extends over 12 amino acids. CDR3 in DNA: TGTGCCAGCAGCGGACTGTACTACGAGCAGTACTTC. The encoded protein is CASSGLYYEQYF.

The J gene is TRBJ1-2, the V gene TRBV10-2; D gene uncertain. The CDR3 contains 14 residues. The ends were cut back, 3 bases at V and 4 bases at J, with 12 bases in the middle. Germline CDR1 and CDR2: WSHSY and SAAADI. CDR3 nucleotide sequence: TGCGCCAGCAGTGACGTCGCACAGTCCTATGGCTACACCTTC. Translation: CASSDVAQSYGYTF.

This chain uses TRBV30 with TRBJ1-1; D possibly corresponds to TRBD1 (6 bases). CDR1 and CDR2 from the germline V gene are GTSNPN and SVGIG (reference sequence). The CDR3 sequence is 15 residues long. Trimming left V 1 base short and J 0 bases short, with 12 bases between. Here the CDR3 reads CAWSATGQLNTEAFF. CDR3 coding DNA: TGTGCCTGGAGTGCCACGGGACAACTGAACACTGAAGCTTTCTTT.

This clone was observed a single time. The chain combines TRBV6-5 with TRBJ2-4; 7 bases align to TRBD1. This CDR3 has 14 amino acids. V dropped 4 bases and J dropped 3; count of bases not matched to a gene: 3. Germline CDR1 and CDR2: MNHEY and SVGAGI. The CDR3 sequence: CASSLGGVKNIQYF. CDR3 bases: TGTGCCAGCAGTTTAGGGGGCGTCAAAAACATTCAGTACTTC.

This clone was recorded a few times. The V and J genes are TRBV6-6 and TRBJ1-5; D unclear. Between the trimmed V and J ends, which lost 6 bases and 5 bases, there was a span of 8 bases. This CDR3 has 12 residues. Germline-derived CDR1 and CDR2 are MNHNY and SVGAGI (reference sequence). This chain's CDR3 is CASSNIDQPQHF. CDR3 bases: TGTGCCAGCAGCAACATTGATCAGCCCCAGCATTTT.

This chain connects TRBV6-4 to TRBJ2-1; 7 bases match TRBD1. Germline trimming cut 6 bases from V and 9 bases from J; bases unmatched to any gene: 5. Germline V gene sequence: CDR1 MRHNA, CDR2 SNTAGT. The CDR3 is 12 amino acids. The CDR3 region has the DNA TGTGCCAGCAGCCACAGGGGCGGTGAGCAGTTCTTC. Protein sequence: CASSHRGGEQFF.

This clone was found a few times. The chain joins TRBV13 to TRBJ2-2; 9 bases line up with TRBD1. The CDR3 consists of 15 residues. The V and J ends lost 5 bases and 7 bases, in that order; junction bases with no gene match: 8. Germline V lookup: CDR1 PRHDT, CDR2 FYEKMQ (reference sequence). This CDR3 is CASSRQGGLVGELFF. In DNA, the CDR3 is TGTGCCAGCAGCCGACAGGGGGGGCTGGTCGGGGAGCTGTTTTTT.

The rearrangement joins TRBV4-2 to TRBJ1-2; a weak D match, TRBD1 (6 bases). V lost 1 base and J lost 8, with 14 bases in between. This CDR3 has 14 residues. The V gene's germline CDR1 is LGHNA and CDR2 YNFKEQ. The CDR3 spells CASSQGDRRGGYTF. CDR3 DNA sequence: TGTGCCAGCAGCCAAGGAGACAGGAGAGGAGGCTACACCTTC.

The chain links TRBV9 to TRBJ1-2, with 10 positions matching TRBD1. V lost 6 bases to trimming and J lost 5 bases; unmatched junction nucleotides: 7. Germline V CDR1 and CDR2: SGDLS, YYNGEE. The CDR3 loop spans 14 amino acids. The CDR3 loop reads CASTRTGGLYGYTF. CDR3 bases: TGTGCCAGCACCAGGACAGGGGGGCTTTATGGCTACACCTTC.

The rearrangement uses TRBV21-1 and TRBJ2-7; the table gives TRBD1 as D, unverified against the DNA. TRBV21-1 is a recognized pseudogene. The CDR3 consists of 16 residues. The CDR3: CASSKITGQGADEQYF. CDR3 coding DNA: TGTGCCAGCAGCAAAATTACGGGTCAGGGGGCAGACGAGCAGTACTTC.

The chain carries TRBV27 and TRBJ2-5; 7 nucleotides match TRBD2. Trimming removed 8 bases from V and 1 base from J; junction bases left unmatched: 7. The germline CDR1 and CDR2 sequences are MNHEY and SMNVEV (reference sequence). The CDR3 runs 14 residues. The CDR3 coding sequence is TGTGCCAGCGGCCGGGACTACCGCCAAGAGACCCAGTACTTC. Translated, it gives CASGRDYRQETQYF.

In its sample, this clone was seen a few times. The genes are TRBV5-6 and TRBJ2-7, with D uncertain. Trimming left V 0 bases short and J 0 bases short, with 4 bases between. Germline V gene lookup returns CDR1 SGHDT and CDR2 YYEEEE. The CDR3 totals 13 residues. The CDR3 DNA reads TGTGCCAGCAGCTTGGTCCTCTCCTACGAGCAGTACTTC. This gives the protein CASSLVLSYEQYF. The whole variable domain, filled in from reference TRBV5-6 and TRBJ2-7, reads DAGVTQSPTHLIKTRGQQVTLRCSPKSGHDTVSWYQQALGQGPQFIFQYYEEEERQRGNFPDRFSGHQFPNYSSELNVNALLLGDSALYLCASSLVLSYEQYFGPGTRLTVT.

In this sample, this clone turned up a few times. The CDR3 reads CASTTQGNQPQHF. CDR3 nucleotides: TGTGCCAGCACTACTCAGGGGAATCAGCCCCAGCATTTT. This sequence joins TRBV6-1 and TRBJ1-5; the D gene is possibly TRBD1 (6 bases). V was cut by 7 bases and J by 4 bases, with 11 bases left in between. Per the germline V gene, CDR1 is MNHNS and CDR2 is SASEGT. There are 13 residues in the CDR3.

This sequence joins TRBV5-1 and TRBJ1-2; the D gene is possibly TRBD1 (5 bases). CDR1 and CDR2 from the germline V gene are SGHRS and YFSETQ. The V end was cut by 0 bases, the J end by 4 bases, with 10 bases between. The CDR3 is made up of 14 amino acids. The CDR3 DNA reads TGCGCCAGCAGCTTGGTCAGGGCCAGCTATGGCTACACCTTC. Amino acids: CASSLVRASYGYTF.

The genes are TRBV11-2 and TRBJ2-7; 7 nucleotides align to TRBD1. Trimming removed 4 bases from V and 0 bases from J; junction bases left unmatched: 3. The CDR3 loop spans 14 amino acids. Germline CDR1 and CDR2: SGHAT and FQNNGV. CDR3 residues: CASSWGQLSYEQYF. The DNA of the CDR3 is TGTGCCAGCAGCTGGGGACAGCTCTCCTACGAGCAGTACTTC. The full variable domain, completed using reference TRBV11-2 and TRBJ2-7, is EAGVAQSPRYKIIEKRQSVAFWCNPISGHATLYWYQQILGQGPKLLIQFQNNGVVDDSQLPKDRFSAERLKGVDSTLKIQPAKLEDSAVYLCASSWGQLSYEQYFGPGTRLTVT.

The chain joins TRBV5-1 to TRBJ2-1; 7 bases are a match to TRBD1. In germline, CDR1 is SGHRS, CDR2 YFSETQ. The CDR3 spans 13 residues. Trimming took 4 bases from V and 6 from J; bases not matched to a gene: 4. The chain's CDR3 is CASSLTGLNEQFF. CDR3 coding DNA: TGCGCCAGCAGCCTGACAGGGCTCAATGAGCAGTTCTTC.